The T cell receptor beta chain under discussion was sequenced for a study of blood T cell repertoires in COVID-19. Whole-study context: The analysed material was cDNA or gDNA that came from T cells, B-cell-depleted T cells, or PBMCs.

Authors' processing steps: Nucleated cell counts were estimated from reference gene primer amplification. TCRdb's table, derived via immunoSEQ multiplex PCR, lists solely in-frame clones and lacks some. D and trimming were read from the DNA, whereas the V and J calls and clone size are those reported in that table. The sample shows around 74,000 clones, 70% to 90% of them seen only once. The length of the CDR3 is 16 residues. Germline V gene data show CDR1 as SGHDT and CDR2 as YYEEEE. V trimming: 1 base; J trimming: 2 bases; junction bases outside the gene matches: 2. The chain carries TRBV5-6 and TRBJ2-6; 8 bases line up with TRBD1. The sequenced sample consisted of peripheral blood. This TCR was sampled from a man aged 30 to 39 with acute or convalescent COVID-19. CDR3 in amino acids: CASSLYRGTGANVLTF. The CDR3, as DNA: TGTGCCAGCAGCTTGTACAGGGGGACTGGGGCCAACGTCCTGACTTTC.